A selection of T cell receptor beta chains follows, all from one sample in a study of cytomegalovirus exposure and HLA in healthy donors. The table came from immunoSEQ multiplex PCR; TCRdb's copy has only in-frame clones and leaves some out. Of about 190,000 clones listed, 82% are singletons. The sample taken for sequencing was PBMCs. Receptors originate from a woman younger than 35 in good health and CMV-seronegative. The CDR3 runs from the conserved cysteine through the conserved F or W. D genes are given only for firm matches. Size is stated for part of the rows, as once, few or many counts, or as a class when the clone is expanded.

>NA|once|TRBV19|TRBJ1-1
CASSIGGRNTEAFF
TGTGCCAGTAGCATCGGGGGAAGGAACACTGAAGCTTTCTTT
>NA|once|TRBV19|TRBJ1-2
CASADPREGNYGYTF
TGTGCCAGTGCTGACCCTCGGGAGGGTAACTATGGCTACACCTTC
>NA|NA|TRBV6-5|TRBJ1-3
CASSAGGNTIYF
TGTGCCAGCAGTGCAGGGGGAAACACCATATATTTT
>TRBD1|NA|TRBV7-9|TRBJ2-2
CSSSRFPGTGGTGELFF
TGTTCCAGCAGCCGGTTCCCCGGGACAGGGGGCACCGGGGAGCTGTTTTTT
>NA|few|TRBV29-1|TRBJ1-2
CSAGQANYGYTF
TGCAGCGCTGGACAAGCTAACTATGGCTACACCTTC
>NA|NA|TRBV4-2|TRBJ2-7
CASSQGQQINSYEQYF
TGTGCCAGCAGCCAAGGGCAACAGATTAACTCCTACGAGCAGTACTTC
>NA|NA|TRBV28|TRBJ2-3
CASPRDPTSGTDTQYF
TGTGCCAGCCCGCGAGACCCAACGTCGGGTACAGATACGCAGTATTTT
>NA|NA|TRBV19|TRBJ2-7
CASSIEFGAYEQYF
TGTGCCAGTAGTATAGAATTTGGAGCCTACGAGCAGTACTTC
>NA|NA|TRBV15|TRBJ1-1
CATSRDLVRGTEAFF
TGTGCCACCAGCAGAGATTTAGTCAGGGGAACTGAAGCTTTCTTT
>TRBD2|NA|TRBV25-1|TRBJ2-2
CASSDLLAGVNTGELFF
TGTGCCAGCAGTGACCTTCTAGCGGGAGTGAACACCGGGGAGCTGTTTTTT
>NA|few|TRBV5-4|TRBJ1-2
CASSENPQEASSYGYTF
TGTGCCAGCAGCGAGAATCCCCAGGAGGCATCCTCCTATGGCTACACCTTC
>TRBD2|NA|TRBV7-8|TRBJ2-5
CASRSGLAGSPETQYF
TGTGCCAGCAGGTCGGGACTAGCGGGTTCCCCAGAGACCCAGTACTTC
>NA|NA|TRBV27|TRBJ2-7
CASHSNSYEQYF
TGTGCCAGTCACAGTAACTCCTACGAGCAGTACTTC
>TRBD2|NA|TRBV2|TRBJ2-3
CASTRERADTQYF
TGTGCCAGCACGCGGGAGAGAGCAGATACGCAGTATTTT
>NA|NA|TRBV7-9|TRBJ1-1
CASSLEVGVTEAFF
TGTGCCAGCAGCTTAGAGGTAGGGGTCACTGAAGCTTTCTTT
>TRBD1|NA|TRBV6-1|TRBJ1-5
CATHAGQGDNQPQHF
TGTGCCACCCACGCTGGACAGGGAGACAATCAGCCCCAGCATTTT
>NA|once|TRBV4-1|TRBJ2-7
CASSQGDREKQYF
TGCGCCAGCAGCCAAGGCGATCGGGAAAAGCAGTACTTC